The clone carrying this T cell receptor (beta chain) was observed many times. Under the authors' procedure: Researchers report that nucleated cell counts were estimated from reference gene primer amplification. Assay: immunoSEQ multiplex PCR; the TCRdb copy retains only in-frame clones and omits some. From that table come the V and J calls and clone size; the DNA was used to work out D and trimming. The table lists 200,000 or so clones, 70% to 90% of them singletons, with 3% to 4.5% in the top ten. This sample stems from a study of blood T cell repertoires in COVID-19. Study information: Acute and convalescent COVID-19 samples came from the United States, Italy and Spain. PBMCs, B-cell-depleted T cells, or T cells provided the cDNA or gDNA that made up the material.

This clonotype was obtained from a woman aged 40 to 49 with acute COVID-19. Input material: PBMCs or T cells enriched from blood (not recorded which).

The chain's CDR3 is CASSRQGLANQPQHF. CDR3 nucleotides: TGTGCCAGCAGCCGACAGGGGTTAGCCAATCAGCCCCAGCATTTT. The chain links TRBV5-8 to TRBJ1-5; TRBD1 matches at 8 bases. Germline V CDR1 and CDR2: SGHTS, YDEGEE. CDR3 length: 15 amino acids. With 4 bases clipped from V and 3 bases from J, the junction kept 6 bases outside the gene matches.